Each of the 23 T cell receptor beta chains below was sequenced from the same sample in a study of blood T cell repertoires in COVID-19. Profiling relied on immunoSEQ multiplex PCR, and the TCRdb table lists in-frame clones only, not all of them. The top ten hold around two fifths of the sample, which has tens of thousands of clones, approximately 80% seen once. Sequenced input: peripheral blood. The receptors stem from a man between 70 and 80 years old with active or convalescent COVID-19.

The chain combines TRBV19 with TRBJ1-2, with a weak D call TRBD1 (5 bases). Germline CDR1 LNHDA, CDR2 SQIVND (reference sequence). The V end was cut by 4 bases, the J end by 4 bases, with 25 bases between. The CDR3 has 18 residues. CDR3 in amino acids: CASSKQVLIYFPIYGYTF. Written as DNA, the CDR3 is TGTGCCAGTAGTAAACAGGTTCTCATCTACTTTCCCATCTATGGCTACACCTTC. The complete variable domain, with remaining parts taken from reference TRBV19 and TRBJ1-2, reads DGGITQSPKYLFRKEGQNVTLSCEQNLNHDAMYWYRQDPGQGLRLIYYSQIVNDFQKGDIAEGYSVSREKKESFPLTVTSAQKNPTAFYLCASSKQVLIYFPIYGYTFGSGTRLTVV.

In its sample, this clone was seen many times. V is TRBV5-4 and J is TRBJ1-6; TRBD1 matches 9 bases. CDR1 is SGHNT, CDR2 YYREEE, per germline (reference sequence). The CDR3 spans 14 residues. V was pared by 4 bases and J by 9 bases, with 5 bases of the junction left unmatched. CDR3 in DNA: TGTGCCAGCAGCCCGGACAGGGGTGGTTCACCCCTCCACTTT. Translation: CASSPDRGGSPLHF.

The V and J genes are TRBV6-2 or TRBV6-3 and TRBJ1-1; the D is unclear. Germline assignment: CDR1 MNHEY and CDR2 SVGEGT. This CDR3 has 15 residues. Trimming stripped 2 bases from V and 0 bases from J, with 10 bases between. CDR3 bases: TGTGCCAGCAGTTACATTGGCAGAATGAACACTGAAGCTTTCTTT. The encoded protein is CASSYIGRMNTEAFF.

This chain uses TRBV9 with TRBJ1-4; possibly TRBD1 for D (6 bases). The CDR3 sequence is 15 residues long. Germline V gene data show CDR1 as SGDLS and CDR2 as YYNGEE. The germline V and J ends were trimmed by 1 base and 3 bases, with 10 bases remaining between them. The CDR3 reads CASSVSGGPNEKLFF. DNA for the CDR3: TGTGCCAGCAGCGTAAGCGGGGGGCCTAATGAAAAACTGTTTTTT.

J is TRBJ1-2 and V is TRBV12-3 or TRBV12-4; D is possibly TRBD1 (5 bases). V lost 6 bases to trimming and J lost 2 bases, with 7 bases between them. This CDR3 is built from 12 residues. Written as DNA, the CDR3 is TGTGCCAGCAGCTCAGGGAACTATGGCTACACCTTC. The encoded protein is CASSSGNYGYTF.

The genes are TRBV28 and TRBJ2-3; TRBD2 matches 11 bases. Germline CDR1 is MDHEN and CDR2 is SYDVKM. Trimming at V came to 5 bases and at J to 2 bases, leaving 6 bases not matched to a gene. The CDR3 has 16 residues. The CDR3 nucleotides read TGTGCCAGCAGTAGTAGCGGGAGGGGGTTCACAGATACGCAGTATTTT. As protein: CASSSSGRGFTDTQYF.

The chain is built from TRBV6-5 and TRBJ2-1; a weak D match, TRBD1 (5 bases). CDR3 length: 16 amino acids. Trimming left V 2 bases short and J 0 bases short, with 11 bases between. CDR1 is MNHEY and CDR2 is SVGAGI in the germline V gene. DNA of the CDR3: TGTGCCAGCAGTTACAGGGGCGAAAGCTCCTACAATGAGCAGTTCTTC. Translated, it gives CASSYRGESSYNEQFF.

V gene TRBV4-2 combines with J gene TRBJ1-5; 10 bases align to TRBD1. The CDR3 is made up of 16 amino acids. Germline trimming cut 1 base from V and 8 bases from J; bases unmatched to any gene: 8. Germline assignment: CDR1 LGHNA and CDR2 YNFKEQ. The CDR3 bases are TGTGCCAGCAGCCAAGGGACAGGGGGGAAGAGGGAGCCCCAGCATTTT. This encodes CASSQGTGGKREPQHF.

This clone was counted at least ten times. This sequence joins TRBV19 and TRBJ1-4; 9 bases fit TRBD1. The CDR3 spans 14 residues. Losses at the gene ends were 6 bases for V and 7 bases for J; bases not matched to a gene: 6. Germline assignment: CDR1 LNHDA and CDR2 SQIVND (reference sequence). The CDR3 coding sequence is TGTGCCAGTAGAGAGACAGGGGGGGGTGAAAAACTGTTTTTT. The encoded protein is CASRETGGGEKLFF.

In nucleotides, the CDR3 is TGTGCCAGCAGCTTACAGGGGGCCTACGAGCAGTACTTC. Translated, it gives CASSLQGAYEQYF. The chain couples TRBV5-5 to TRBJ2-7; TRBD1 agrees at 8 bases. The CDR3 has 13 amino acids. Germline values: CDR1 SGHKS, CDR2 YYEKEE (reference sequence). The V and J ends lost 2 bases and 2 bases, in that order; junction bases with no gene match: 0.

This sequence joins TRBV5-1 and TRBJ1-1, with a possible D match to TRBD1 (5 bases). This CDR3 is 14 amino acids long. Trimming left V 5 bases short and J 4 bases short, with 15 bases between. The germline CDR1 and CDR2 sequences are SGHRS and YFSETQ. CDR3 sequence (DNA): TGCGCCAGCAGTTCAACAGGTGTTTCCACTGAAGCTTTCTTT. This encodes CASSSTGVSTEAFF.

In DNA, the CDR3 is TGTGCCACCCAAAGGGGAGATTTTCTAGCGGGAACCGGGGAGCTGTTTTTT. This sequence encodes CATQRGDFLAGTGELFF. The J gene is TRBJ2-2, the V gene TRBV15; TRBD2 matches 9 bases. Trimming removed 8 bases from V and 5 bases from J; junction bases left unmatched: 15. The CDR3 is 17 residues long. Germline lookup yields CDR1 LNHNV and CDR2 YYDKDF (reference sequence).

The chain employs TRBV7-9 and TRBJ1-2; no definite D call. This CDR3 is built from 11 residues. CDR1 and CDR2 (germline): SEHNR, FQNEAQ (reference sequence). Trimming took 1 base from V and 9 from J, leaving 6 bases between them. The CDR3 reads CASSLGSSYTF. For the CDR3, the DNA is TGTGCCAGCAGCTTAGGTAGTAGCTACACCTTC. Full variable domain (rest looked up from reference TRBV7-9 and TRBJ1-2): DTGVSQNPRHKITKRGQNVTFRCDPISEHNRLYWYRQTLGQGPEFLTYFQNEAQLEKSRLLSDRFSAERPKGSFSTLEIQRTEQGDSAMYLCASSLGSSYTFGSGTRLTVV.

J is TRBJ2-7 and V is TRBV6-5; 7 nucleotides line up with TRBD2. V gave up 2 bases and J gave up 3 bases; unmatched junction bases: 4. This CDR3 contains 14 residues. Germline loops: CDR1 MNHEY, CDR2 SVGAGI. The CDR3 loop reads CASSYGAGHYEQYF. The CDR3, as DNA: TGTGCCAGCAGTTACGGAGCGGGGCACTACGAGCAGTACTTC.

This clone was counted once. The chain links TRBV5-5 to TRBJ2-5; 8 bases map to TRBD1. Trimming took 4 bases from V and 1 from J; bases not matched to a gene: 3. This CDR3 is built from 14 residues. From germline, CDR1 is SGHKS and CDR2 YYEKEE (reference sequence). The CDR3 sequence is CASSPTGVQETQYF. CDR3 bases: TGTGCCAGCAGCCCGACAGGGGTCCAAGAGACCCAGTACTTC.

The chain recombines TRBV19 with TRBJ1-5; 8 bases fit TRBD1. Germline V gives CDR1 LNHDA, CDR2 SQIVND (reference sequence). The CDR3 has 13 residues. Trimming cost V 6 bases and J 6 bases; bases outside gene matches: 4. CDR3 DNA sequence: TGTGCCAGTAGCACAGGGGGGGGTCAGCCCCAGCATTTT. Its translation is CASSTGGGQPQHF. The full variable domain, in which reference TRBV19 and TRBJ1-5 provide the parts outside the CDR3, is DGGITQSPKYLFRKEGQNVTLSCEQNLNHDAMYWYRQDPGQGLRLIYYSQIVNDFQKGDIAEGYSVSREKKESFPLTVTSAQKNPTAFYLCASSTGGGQPQHFGDGTRLSIL.

This chain connects TRBV11-2 to TRBJ2-5, with D perhaps TRBD1 (5 bases). V dropped 1 base and J dropped 3 bases, with 9 bases sitting between them. The germline gives CDR1 SGHAT, CDR2 FQNNGV. The CDR3 covers 14 residues. CDR3 bases: TGTGCCAGCAGCTTAGGATTCAGGGAAGAGACCCAGTACTTC. Translated: CASSLGFREETQYF.

This clone was seen a handful of times. The chain carries TRBV4-1 and TRBJ1-5; D not certain. Between the trimmed V and J ends, which lost 6 bases and 4 bases, there was a span of 10 bases. From germline, CDR1 is MGHRA and CDR2 YSYEKL. The CDR3 totals 13 residues. The CDR3 here is CASSPSMNQPQHF. In nucleotides, the CDR3 is TGCGCCAGCAGTCCCAGTATGAATCAGCCCCAGCATTTT.

The CDR3, as DNA: TGCGCCAGCAGCTTGGTGCCGGACAGAGGTGGAAACACCATATATTTT. This gives the protein CASSLVPDRGGNTIYF. V is TRBV5-1 and J is TRBJ1-3, with TRBD1 as a possible D gene (6 bases). This CDR3 contains 16 residues. Trimming removed 0 bases at V and 3 bases at J, with 13 bases between. Germline CDR1 reads SGHRS; CDR2 reads YFSETQ.

The rearrangement joins TRBV5-1 to TRBJ2-2; 7 bases line up with TRBD1. This CDR3 is 14 amino acids long. The J segment lost 4 bases and the V segment lost 4 bases, leaving 4 bases of the junction unmatched. The germline V gene encodes CDR1 SGHRS and CDR2 YFSETQ. This chain's CDR3 is CASSPGGSTGELFF. DNA of the CDR3: TGCGCCAGCAGCCCAGGGGGATCCACCGGGGAGCTGTTTTTT.

This clone was recorded once. V and J are TRBV3-1 (or the pseudogene TRBV3-2) and TRBJ2-3; D gene unclear. This CDR3 comprises 14 residues. The germline CDR1 and CDR2 sequences are LGHDT and YNNKEL (reference sequence). V was pared by 2 bases and J by 4 bases, with 10 bases between. The CDR3 here is CASSQFRSADTQYF. Written as DNA, the CDR3 is TGTGCCAGCAGCCAATTCCGTTCGGCAGATACGCAGTATTTT.

The rearrangement uses TRBV11-3 and TRBJ2-1, with a possible D match to TRBD1 (5 bases). With 1 base removed from V and 5 bases from J, the gap between germline ends came to 9 bases. The CDR3 is 14 residues long. Germline loops: CDR1 SGHNT, CDR2 YENEEA. The CDR3 DNA reads TGTGCCAGCAGCTTAGTCCGGACACACAATGAGCAGTTCTTC. Its protein product is CASSLVRTHNEQFF. Together with reference TRBV11-3 and TRBJ2-1, the CDR3 gives the full variable domain: EAGVVQSPRYKIIEKKQPVAFWCNPISGHNTLYWYLQNLGQGPELLIRYENEEAVDDSQLPKDRFSAERLKGVDSTLKIQPAELGDSAVYLCASSLVRTHNEQFFGPGTRLTVL.

The chain couples TRBV3-1 (or the pseudogene TRBV3-2) to TRBJ1-1; tentative D call: TRBD1 (6 bases). The ends were cut back, 3 bases at V and 4 bases at J, with 12 bases in the middle. The germline V gene has CDR1 LGHDT and CDR2 YNNKEL (reference sequence). This CDR3 has 14 residues. This CDR3 is CASSHDARGTEAFF. The CDR3 DNA sequence: TGTGCCAGCAGCCATGACGCCAGGGGCACTGAAGCTTTCTTT.